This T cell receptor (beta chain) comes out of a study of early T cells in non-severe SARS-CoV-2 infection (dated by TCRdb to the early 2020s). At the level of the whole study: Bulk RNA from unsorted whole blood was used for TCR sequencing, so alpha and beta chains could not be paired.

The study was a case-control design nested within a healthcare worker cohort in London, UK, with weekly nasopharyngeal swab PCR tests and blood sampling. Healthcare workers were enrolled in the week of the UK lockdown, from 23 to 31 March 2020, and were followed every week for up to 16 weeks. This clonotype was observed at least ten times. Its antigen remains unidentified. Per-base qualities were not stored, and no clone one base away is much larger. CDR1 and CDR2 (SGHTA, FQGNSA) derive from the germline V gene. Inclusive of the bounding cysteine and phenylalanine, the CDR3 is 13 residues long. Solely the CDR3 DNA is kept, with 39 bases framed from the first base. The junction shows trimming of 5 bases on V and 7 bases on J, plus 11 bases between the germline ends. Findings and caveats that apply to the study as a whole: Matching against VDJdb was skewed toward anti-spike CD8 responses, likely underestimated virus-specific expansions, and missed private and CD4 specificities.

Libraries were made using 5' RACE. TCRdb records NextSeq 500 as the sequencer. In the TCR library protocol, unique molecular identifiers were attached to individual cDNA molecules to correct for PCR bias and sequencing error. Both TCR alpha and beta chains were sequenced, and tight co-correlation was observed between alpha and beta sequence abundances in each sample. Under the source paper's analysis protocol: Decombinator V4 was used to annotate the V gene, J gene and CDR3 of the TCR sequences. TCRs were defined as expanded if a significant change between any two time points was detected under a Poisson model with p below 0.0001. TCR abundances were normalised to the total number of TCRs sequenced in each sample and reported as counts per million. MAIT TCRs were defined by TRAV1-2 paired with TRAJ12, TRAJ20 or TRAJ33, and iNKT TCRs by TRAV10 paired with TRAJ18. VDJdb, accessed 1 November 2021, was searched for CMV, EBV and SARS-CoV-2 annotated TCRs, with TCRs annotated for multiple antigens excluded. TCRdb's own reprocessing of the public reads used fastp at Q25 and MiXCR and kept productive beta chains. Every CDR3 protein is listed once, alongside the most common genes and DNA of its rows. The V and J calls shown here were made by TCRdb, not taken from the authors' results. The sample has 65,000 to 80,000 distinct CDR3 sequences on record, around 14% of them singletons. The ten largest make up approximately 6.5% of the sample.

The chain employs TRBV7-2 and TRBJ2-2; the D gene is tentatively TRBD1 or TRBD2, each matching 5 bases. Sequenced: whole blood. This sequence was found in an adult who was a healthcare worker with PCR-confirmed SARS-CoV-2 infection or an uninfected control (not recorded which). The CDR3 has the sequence CASSRDLGGELFF. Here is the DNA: TGTGCCAGCAGCCGGGACCTTGGCGGGGAGCTGTTTTTT.